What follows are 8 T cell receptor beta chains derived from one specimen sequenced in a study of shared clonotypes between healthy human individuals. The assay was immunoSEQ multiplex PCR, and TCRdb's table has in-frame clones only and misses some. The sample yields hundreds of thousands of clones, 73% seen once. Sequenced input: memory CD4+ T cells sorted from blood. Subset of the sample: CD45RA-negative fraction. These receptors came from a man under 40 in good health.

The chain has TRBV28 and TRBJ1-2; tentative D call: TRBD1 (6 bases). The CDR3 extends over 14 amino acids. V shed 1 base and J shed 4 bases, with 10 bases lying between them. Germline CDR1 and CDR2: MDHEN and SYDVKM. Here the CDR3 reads CASSLSAGVYGYTF. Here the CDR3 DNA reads TGTGCCAGCAGTTTATCTGCAGGGGTCTATGGCTACACCTTC.

The CDR3 region is CATSARPNYNEQFF. CDR3 in DNA: TGTGCCACCAGCGCAAGGCCTAATTACAATGAGCAGTTCTTC. This rearrangement joins TRBV15 to TRBJ2-1; D not certain. The CDR3 is 14 amino acids. Deletions cut 5 bases from V and 4 bases from J, with 12 bases between. The germline V gene encodes CDR1 LNHNV and CDR2 YYDKDF (reference sequence).

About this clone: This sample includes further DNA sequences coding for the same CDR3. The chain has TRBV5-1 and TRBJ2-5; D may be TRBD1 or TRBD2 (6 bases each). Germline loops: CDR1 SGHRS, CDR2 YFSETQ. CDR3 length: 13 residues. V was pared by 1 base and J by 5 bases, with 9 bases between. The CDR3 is CASSLQGRETQYF. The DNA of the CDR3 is TGCGCCAGCAGCTTGCAGGGGAGGGAGACCCAGTACTTC. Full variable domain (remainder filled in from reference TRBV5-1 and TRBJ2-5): KAGVTQTPRYLIKTRGQQVTLSCSPISGHRSVSWYQQTPGQGLQFLFEYFSETQRNKGNFPGRFSGRQFSNSRSEMNVSTLELGDSALYLCASSLQGRETQYFGPGTRLLVL.

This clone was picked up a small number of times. CDR3 bases: TGTGCCAGCAGTCAACCTGGACAGGGTCAAGAGACCCAGTACTTC. Protein product: CASSQPGQGQETQYF. The gene calls are TRBV7-6 and TRBJ2-5; 8 nucleotides agree with TRBD1. Germline V gene data show CDR1 as SGHVS and CDR2 as FNYEAQ. With 6 bases clipped from V and 2 bases from J, the junction kept 8 bases outside the gene matches. This CDR3 is 15 amino acids long.

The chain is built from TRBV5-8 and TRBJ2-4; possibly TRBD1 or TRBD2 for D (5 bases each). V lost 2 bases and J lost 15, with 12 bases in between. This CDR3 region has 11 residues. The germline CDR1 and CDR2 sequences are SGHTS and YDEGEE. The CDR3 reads CASSLGTVGYF. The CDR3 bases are TGTGCCAGCAGCTTAGGGACCGTGGGGTACTTC.

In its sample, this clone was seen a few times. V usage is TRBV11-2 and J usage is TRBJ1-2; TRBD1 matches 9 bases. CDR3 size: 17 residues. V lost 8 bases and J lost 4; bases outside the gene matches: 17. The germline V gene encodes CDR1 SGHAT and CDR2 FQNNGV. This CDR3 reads CASGPGTGPFLSYGYTF. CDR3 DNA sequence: TGTGCCAGCGGCCCCGGGACAGGGCCCTTCTTAAGCTATGGCTACACCTTC.

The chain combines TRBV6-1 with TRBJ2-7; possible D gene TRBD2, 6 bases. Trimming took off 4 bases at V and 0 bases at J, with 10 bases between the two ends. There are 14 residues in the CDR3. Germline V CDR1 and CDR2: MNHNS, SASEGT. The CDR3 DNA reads TGTGCCAGCAGTGTTCGGGGGAGCTCCTACGAGCAGTACTTC. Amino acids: CASSVRGSSYEQYF.

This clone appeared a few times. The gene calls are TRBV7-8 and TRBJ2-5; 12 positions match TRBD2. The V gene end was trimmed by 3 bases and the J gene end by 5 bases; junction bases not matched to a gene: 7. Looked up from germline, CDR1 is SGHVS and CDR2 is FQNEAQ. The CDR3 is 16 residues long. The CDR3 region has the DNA TGTGCCAGCAGCTTCTTCCCGGGACTAGCGGGTGAGACCCAGTACTTC. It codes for CASSFFPGLAGETQYF.